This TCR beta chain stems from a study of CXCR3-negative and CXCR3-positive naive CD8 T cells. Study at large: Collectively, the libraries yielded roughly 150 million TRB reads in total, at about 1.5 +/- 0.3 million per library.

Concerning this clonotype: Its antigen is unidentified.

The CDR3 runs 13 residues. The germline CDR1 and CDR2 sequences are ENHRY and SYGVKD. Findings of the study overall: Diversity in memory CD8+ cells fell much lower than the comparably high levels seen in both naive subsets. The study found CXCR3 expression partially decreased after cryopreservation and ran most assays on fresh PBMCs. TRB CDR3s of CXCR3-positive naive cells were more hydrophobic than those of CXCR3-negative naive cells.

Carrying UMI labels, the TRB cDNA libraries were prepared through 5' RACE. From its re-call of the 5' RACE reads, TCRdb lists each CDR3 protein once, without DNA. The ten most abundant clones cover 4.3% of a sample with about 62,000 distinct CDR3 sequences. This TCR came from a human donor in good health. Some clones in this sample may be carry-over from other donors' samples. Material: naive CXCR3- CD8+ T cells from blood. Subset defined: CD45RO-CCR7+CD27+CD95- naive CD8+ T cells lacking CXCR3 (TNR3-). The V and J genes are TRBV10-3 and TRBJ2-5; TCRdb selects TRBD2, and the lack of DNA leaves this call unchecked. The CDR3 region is CAISQGGMETQYF.